These T cell receptor beta chains were read from a single sample in a study of T-cell reconstitution after alpha-beta-depleted transplantation in children. Using its own MiXCR run on the PCR reads, TCRdb lists one record per CDR3 protein. The sample has 400,000 to 500,000 distinct CDR3 sequences, about a tenth seen once. The sequences come from PBMCs from the stem cell graft donor, collected from the stem cell graft. Every receptor here comes from a human donor who donated a stem cell graft to a child with acute myeloid leukemia. The conserved cysteine and the conserved F or W are not part of the CDR3 here.

V gene,CDR3 protein
TRBV7-2,ASSLGGLAYEQF
TRBV4-2,ASSQDIARGDYT
TRBV5-1,ASSLEPGYSYEQY
TRBV27,ASSPTWPSGSYEQY
TRBV7-8,ASSLGGSGSSYNEQF
TRBV2,ASRPRVGELF
TRBV5-1,ASINDPSNTGELF
TRBV5-6,ASSLGWSGHRGYT
TRBV2,ASSDLGLAGETQY
TRBV5-5,ASSLGTGSYGYT